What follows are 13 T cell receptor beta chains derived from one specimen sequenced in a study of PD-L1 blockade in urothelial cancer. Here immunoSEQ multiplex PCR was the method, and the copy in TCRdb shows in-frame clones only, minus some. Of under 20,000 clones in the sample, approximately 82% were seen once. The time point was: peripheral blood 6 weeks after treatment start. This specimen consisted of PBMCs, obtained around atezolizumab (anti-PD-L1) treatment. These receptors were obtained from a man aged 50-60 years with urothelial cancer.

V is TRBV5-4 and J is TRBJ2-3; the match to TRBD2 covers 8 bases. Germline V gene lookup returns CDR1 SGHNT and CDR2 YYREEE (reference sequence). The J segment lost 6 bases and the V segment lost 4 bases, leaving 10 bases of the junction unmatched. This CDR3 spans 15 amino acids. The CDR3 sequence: CASSISGIGQDTQYF. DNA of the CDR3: TGTGCCAGCAGCATTAGCGGGATTGGACAGGATACGCAGTATTTT.

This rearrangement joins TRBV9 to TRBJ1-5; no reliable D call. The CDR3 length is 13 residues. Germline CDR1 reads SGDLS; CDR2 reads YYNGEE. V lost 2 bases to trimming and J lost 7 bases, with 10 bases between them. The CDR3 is CASSVNPEQPQHF. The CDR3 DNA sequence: TGTGCCAGCAGCGTTAACCCCGAGCAGCCCCAGCATTTT.

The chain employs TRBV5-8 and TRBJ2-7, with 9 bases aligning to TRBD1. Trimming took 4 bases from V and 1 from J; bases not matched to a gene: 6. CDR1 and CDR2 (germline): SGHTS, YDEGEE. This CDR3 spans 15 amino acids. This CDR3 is CASSEQQGASYEQYF. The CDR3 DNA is TGTGCCAGCAGCGAACAACAGGGGGCATCCTACGAGCAGTACTTC.

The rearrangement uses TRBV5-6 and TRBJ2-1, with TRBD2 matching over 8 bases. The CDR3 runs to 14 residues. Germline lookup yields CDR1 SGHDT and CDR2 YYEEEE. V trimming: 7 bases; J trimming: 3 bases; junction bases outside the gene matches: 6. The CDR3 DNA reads TGTGCCAGCTCGCGGGGGGATTACTACAATGAGCAGTTCTTC. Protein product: CASSRGDYYNEQFF.

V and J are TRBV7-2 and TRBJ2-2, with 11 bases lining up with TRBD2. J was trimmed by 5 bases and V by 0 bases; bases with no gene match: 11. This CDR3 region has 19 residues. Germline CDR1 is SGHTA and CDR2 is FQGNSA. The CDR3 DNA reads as TGTGCCAGCAGCTTAGCAGACAGAGGACTAGCGGGCGTAACCGGGGAGCTGTTTTTT. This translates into CASSLADRGLAGVTGELFF.

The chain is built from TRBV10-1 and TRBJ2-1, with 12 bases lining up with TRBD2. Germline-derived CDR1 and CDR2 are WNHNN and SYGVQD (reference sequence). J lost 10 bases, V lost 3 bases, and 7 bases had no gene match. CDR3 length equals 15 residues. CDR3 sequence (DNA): TGCGCCAGCAGTGACAGGACTAGCGGGGTTCGGGAGCAGTTCTTC. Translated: CASSDRTSGVREQFF.

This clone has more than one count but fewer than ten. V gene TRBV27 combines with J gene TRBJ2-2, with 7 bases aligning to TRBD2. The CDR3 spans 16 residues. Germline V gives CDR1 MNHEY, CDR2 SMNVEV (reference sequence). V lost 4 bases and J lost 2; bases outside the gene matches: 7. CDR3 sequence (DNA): TGTGCCAGCAGTTCCGACGGGAGGATAAACACCGGGGAGCTGTTTTTT. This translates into CASSSDGRINTGELFF.

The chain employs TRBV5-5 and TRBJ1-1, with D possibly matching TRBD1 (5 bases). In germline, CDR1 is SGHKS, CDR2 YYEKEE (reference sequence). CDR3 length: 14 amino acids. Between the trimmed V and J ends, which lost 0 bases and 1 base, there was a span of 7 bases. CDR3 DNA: TGTGCCAGCAGCTTGGAGGGGTGGAACACTGAAGCTTTCTTT. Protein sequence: CASSLEGWNTEAFF.

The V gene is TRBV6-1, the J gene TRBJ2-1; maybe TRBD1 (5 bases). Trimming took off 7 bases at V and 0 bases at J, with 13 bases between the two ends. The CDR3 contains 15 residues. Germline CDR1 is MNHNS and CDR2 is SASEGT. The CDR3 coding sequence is TGTGCCAGCATACAGGCCCCGAGCTCCTACAATGAGCAGTTCTTC. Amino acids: CASIQAPSSYNEQFF.

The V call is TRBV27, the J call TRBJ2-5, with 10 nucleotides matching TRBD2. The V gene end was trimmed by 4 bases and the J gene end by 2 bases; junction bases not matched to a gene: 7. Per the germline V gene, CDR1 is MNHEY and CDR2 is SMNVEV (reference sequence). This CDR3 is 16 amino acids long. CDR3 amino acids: CASSSRTSGDQETQYF. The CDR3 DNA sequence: TGTGCCAGCAGTTCCCGGACTAGCGGAGATCAAGAGACCCAGTACTTC.

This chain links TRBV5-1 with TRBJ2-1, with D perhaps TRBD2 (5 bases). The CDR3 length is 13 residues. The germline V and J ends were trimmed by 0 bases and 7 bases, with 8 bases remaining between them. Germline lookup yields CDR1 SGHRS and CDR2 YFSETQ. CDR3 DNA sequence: TGCGCCAGCAGCTTGGCCGGAGGTAATGAGCAGTTCTTC. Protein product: CASSLAGGNEQFF. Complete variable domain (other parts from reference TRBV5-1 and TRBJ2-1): KAGVTQTPRYLIKTRGQQVTLSCSPISGHRSVSWYQQTPGQGLQFLFEYFSETQRNKGNFPGRFSGRQFSNSRSEMNVSTLELGDSALYLCASSLAGGNEQFFGPGTRLTVL.

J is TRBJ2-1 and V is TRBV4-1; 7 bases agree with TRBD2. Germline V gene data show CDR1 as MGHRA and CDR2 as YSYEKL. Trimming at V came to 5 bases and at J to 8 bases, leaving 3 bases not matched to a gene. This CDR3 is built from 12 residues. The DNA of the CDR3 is TGCGCCAGCAGCAGGACTAGTTATGAGCAGTTCTTC. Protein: CASSRTSYEQFF.

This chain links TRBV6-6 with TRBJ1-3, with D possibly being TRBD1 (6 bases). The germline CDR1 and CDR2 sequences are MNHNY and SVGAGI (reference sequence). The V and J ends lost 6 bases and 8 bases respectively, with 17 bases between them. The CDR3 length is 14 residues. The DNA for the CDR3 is TGTGCCAGCAGGAAGGGGGGGATGGGGGACACCATATATTTT. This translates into CASRKGGMGDTIYF.